This record concerns one TCR beta chain sequence. Sequenced by immunoSEQ multiplex PCR; TCRdb stores in-frame clones only, minus some. The top ten clones hold more than 2% of a sample with some 120,000 clones, 93% of them seen once. This record belongs to a study of control samples from healthy donors and cancer patients. CDR1 is SGHDT, CDR2 YYEEEE, per germline. This CDR3 has 16 residues. Trimming cost V 2 bases and J 7 bases; bases outside gene matches: 6. This chain uses TRBV5-6 with TRBJ2-1; 13 bases align to TRBD2. This TCR was recovered from a man in his thirties or forties in good health. Specimen: blood. CDR3 DNA sequence: TGTGCCAGCAGCTTAGGGACTAGCGGGGTGGGTAATGAGCAGTTCTTC. Its translation is CASSLGTSGVGNEQFF.